This T cell receptor beta chain was recovered during a study of a mutant IDH1 vaccine in newly diagnosed glioma. About the study: Radiotherapy alone preceded vaccination by 4-6 weeks; alternatively, vaccination started with temozolomide cycles. Study-wide results and caveats: More than 80% of patients showed vaccine-induced immune responses across multiple MHC alleles. Changes in top peripheral clonotypes did not appear linked to pseudoprogression.

Indicated time point: week 35, safety follow-up. Every vaccination contained 300 ug of the mutant IDH1 20-mer peptide and was paired with topical imiquimod. Astrocytomas that were new, WHO grade 3 or 4, IDH1-mutant and ATRX-lost were present in the donors. In germline, CDR1 is MNHEY, CDR2 SMNVEV (reference sequence). V was trimmed by 8 bases and J by 0 bases, leaving 5 bases between them. The CDR3 totals 11 residues. This clone appeared once. Its cognate antigen is unknown. Here immunoSEQ multiplex PCR was the method, and the copy in TCRdb shows in-frame clones only, minus some. This table holds tens of thousands of clones, more than 85% found once.

The TCR comes from a man younger than 40 with glioma. The V and J genes are TRBV27 and TRBJ2-7; D unclear. Source: PBMCs, taken from a glioma patient whose treatment included an IDH1 peptide vaccine. In DNA, the CDR3 is TGTGCCAGCGGGGTCTCCTACGAGCAGTACTTC. Protein product: CASGVSYEQYF.